This T cell receptor (beta chain) came from a study of blood T cell repertoires in COVID-19. V was clipped by 4 bases and J by 2 bases, with 14 bases between them. The germline gives CDR1 SGHRS, CDR2 YFSETQ. CDR3 length: 15 amino acids. In the original workflow: By means of reference gene primer amplification, nucleated cell counts were estimated. Profiled with immunoSEQ multiplex PCR; TCRdb holds only in-frame clones, not every one. V and J calls and clone size are copied from that table; D and trimming were computed from the DNA. This table holds over 100,000 clones, 75% to 90% found once. The receptor was isolated from a woman between 70 and 85 years old with acute or convalescent COVID-19. The chain carries TRBV5-1 and TRBJ2-3; D might be TRBD1 (6 bases). Sequencing was carried out using peripheral blood. CDR3 sequence reads: CASSLSGADTDTQYF. In nucleotides, the CDR3 is TGCGCCAGCAGCCTTTCAGGGGCCGACACAGATACGCAGTATTTT.